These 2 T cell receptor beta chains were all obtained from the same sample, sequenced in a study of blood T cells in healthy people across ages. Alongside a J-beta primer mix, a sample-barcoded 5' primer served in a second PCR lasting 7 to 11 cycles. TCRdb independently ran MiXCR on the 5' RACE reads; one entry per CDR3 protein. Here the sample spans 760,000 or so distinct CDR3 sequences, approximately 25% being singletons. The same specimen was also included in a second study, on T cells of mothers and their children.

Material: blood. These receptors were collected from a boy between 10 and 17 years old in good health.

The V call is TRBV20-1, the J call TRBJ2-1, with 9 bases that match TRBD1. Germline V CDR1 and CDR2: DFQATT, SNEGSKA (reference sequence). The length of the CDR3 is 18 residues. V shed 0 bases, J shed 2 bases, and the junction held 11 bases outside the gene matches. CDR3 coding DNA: TGCAGTGCTAGAGAATGGGGACAGGGAATTTCGACCTACAATGAGCAGTTCTTC. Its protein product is CSAREWGQGISTYNEQFF.

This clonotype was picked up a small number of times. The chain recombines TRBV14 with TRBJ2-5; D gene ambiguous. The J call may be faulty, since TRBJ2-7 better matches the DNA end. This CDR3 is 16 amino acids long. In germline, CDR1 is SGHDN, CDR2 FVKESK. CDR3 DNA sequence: TGTGCCAGCAGCCAAGGTCACTCTCTTAGCTCCTACGAGCAGTACTTC. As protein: CASSQGHSLSSYEQYF.